The rows below give T cell receptor beta chains drawn from one sample of a study of human T cells and chemical hapten exposure. Using its own MiXCR run on the RACE reads, TCRdb lists one record per CDR3 protein. The data hold about 85,000 distinct CDR3 sequences, with around a tenth observed a single time. The sample consisted of whole blood, taken in connection with sensitization to the hapten diphenylcyclopropenone (DPC). All receptors derive from a man aged 18 to 35 with alopecia areata. Some clones in this sample may be carry-over from other donors' samples. The conserved cysteine and the conserved F or W are not part of the CDR3 here. The D gene is left open where the match is weak. Size values are once, few and many counts, or a class for expanded clones, and some rows have none.

ASNNQGGRTEAF TRBJ1-1 many TRBV19 .
ASSLARTPNEKLF TRBJ1-4 . TRBV7-2 .
ASSSPGGLETQY TRBJ2-5 . TRBV19 TRBD2
ASRKRGEGTSDTQY TRBJ2-3 . TRBV6-2/TRBV6-3 .
SVGRGDRNQPQH TRBJ1-5 many TRBV29-1 .
ASRQTRGQGSPSTNEKLF TRBJ1-4 . TRBV12-2 .
ASKRAENTEAF TRBJ1-1 . TRBV2 .
ASSFVGGPYNEQF TRBJ2-1 few TRBV28 .
AITLGVATDTQY TRBJ2-3 . TRBV10-3 .
ASSFGGSQETQY TRBJ2-5 . TRBV11-2 .
SARFSANTEAF TRBJ1-1 many TRBV20-1 .
SVVGANEQF TRBJ2-1 many TRBV29-1 .
ASSLSAEKLF TRBJ1-4 . TRBV7-8 .
ASRLGSYNEQF TRBJ2-1 . TRBV11-2 .
ASSQEAAFTEAF TRBJ1-1 many TRBV14 .
ASSWGQGLSEKLF TRBJ1-4 many TRBV19 TRBD1
ASSVEGGHGNTIY TRBJ1-3 many TRBV9 .
ASRDGPGDTQY TRBJ2-3 few TRBV19 .
ASSQAKGKDTGELF TRBJ2-2 . TRBV3-1 .
ASSLDRSNYGYT TRBJ1-2 many TRBV7-2 .
ASSSGGQPQH TRBJ1-5 . TRBV19 TRBD1
ASSTDRRMKY TRBJ2-7 . TRBV28 .